This T cell receptor (beta chain) was sequenced during a study of T cell repertoires in cytomegalovirus infection (dated by TCRdb to the late 2010s). As for the study more broadly: Recently identified HLA-C-restricted CMV epitopes, whose presentation resists viral immunomodulation, were targeted by peptide stimulations together with well-studied HLA-B-restricted epitopes. Because public TCR beta signatures pointed to carriage of CMV infection together with the matching HLA type, the HLA type of each donor mattered for the analysis. Paper-wide results and their limitations: In both this cohort and an independent cohort of under 450 donors, the cumulative frequency of public TCR beta family members distinguished carriers of CMV infection plus the relevant HLA type. The ex vivo response was dominated by HLA-C-restricted CMV-specific TCR beta clonotypes, and the single most frequent clonotype in two of eight donors was supplied by these HLA-C-restricted clonotypes.

Sequencing was performed on an Illumina HiSeq 1500. Using fastp trimming at Q25 and MiXCR clonotype assembly, TCRdb reanalyzed the public sequencing data and kept in-frame beta chains. Each entry merges the rows of one CDR3 protein and shows their most common DNA and genes. The sample contains just under 500,000 distinct CDR3 sequences, 33% of them found a single time. Under 20% of the sample comes from the top ten. The sample's treatment or condition, from its label and the paper: in vitro stimulation with specific CMV peptide epitopes to enrich CMV-specific T cells. Including the terminal cysteine and phenylalanine, the CDR3 comprises 14 residues. Solely the CDR3 DNA is kept, with 42 bases framed from the first base. According to the germline V gene (reference sequence), CDR1 reads DFQATT and CDR2 reads SNEGSKA. Germline trimming amounts to 5 bases on V and 10 bases on J, with 11 as the count of junction bases outside the gene matches.

A word on this clonotype: What antigen it recognizes has not been identified. No per-base quality is available; no much larger clone lies one base away.

The rearrangement joined TRBV20-1 to TRBJ2-1; TRBD2 matches 10 bases in the middle. The sample here was cultured PBMCs, taken from culture after CMV antigen stimulation. The sequence was obtained from a human donor in good health (CMV status not recorded). Some clones in this sample may be carry-over from other donors' samples. In nucleotide form, the sequence is TGCAGTGCTGGTGAGCGGGAGGGCGGACGGGAGCAGTTCTTC. This translates into CSAGEREGGREQFF.